The 30 T cell receptor beta chains below come from one sample, sequenced in a study of Tregs in tolerant kidney transplant recipients. TCRdb keeps only in-frame clones here, not all; method: immunoSEQ multiplex PCR. The sample data list about 31,000 clones. Related graft donors supplied nonmyeloablative bone marrow transplants, and mixed chimerism was transient. The starting material was CD4+ T cells from blood (PBMCs), obtained 24 months after the transplant. The receptors here all came from a human patient who received a combined kidney and bone marrow transplant. Some T cells may arise from the graft donor.

In the case of this clone: The CDR3 end lies 3 residues beyond the end of the read and is filled in from the germline J gene. The chain uses TRBV7-2 and TRBJ2-3, with D maybe TRBD1 (6 bases). The CDR3 runs to 12 residues. V was cut by 3 bases and J by 7 bases, with 8 bases left in between. CDR1 SGHTA and CDR2 FQGNSA come from the germline V gene. The chain's CDR3 is CASSLDSYTQYF. The CDR3 DNA, read in part, is TGTGCCAGCAGCTTGGACAGTTATACG.

In regard to this clone: From the germline J gene comes the end of the CDR3, since the read stops 3 residues before it. The V and J genes are TRBV18 and TRBJ2-7; D not resolved. Trimming left V 2 bases short and J 3 bases short, with 8 bases between. Germline loops: CDR1 KGHSH, CDR2 LQKENI. This CDR3 contains 13 residues. The covered CDR3 bases are TGTGCCAGCTCACCAATCAAAGGCTACGAG. As protein: CASSPIKGYE. The CDR3 in its entirety is CASSPIKGYEQYF.

About this clone: From the germline J gene comes the end of the CDR3, since the read stops 3 residues before it. The V and J genes are TRBV29-1 and TRBJ1-1, with no clear D. The V and J ends lost 6 bases and 5 bases respectively, with 16 bases between them. Germline assignment: CDR1 SQVTM and CDR2 ANQGSEA. The CDR3 runs to 13 residues. CDR3 bases read: TGCAGCGTGGGTGAGGGCTGGAAAACTGAA. Translating gives CSVGEGWKTE. The complete CDR3 protein is CSVGEGWKTEAFF. Full variable domain (remainder filled in from reference TRBV29-1 and TRBJ1-1): SAVISQKPSRDICQRGTSLTIQCQVDSQVTMMFWYRQQPGQSLTLIATANQGSEATYESGFVIDKFPISRPNLTFSTLTVSNMSPEDSSIYLCSVGEGWKTEAFFGQGTRLTVV.

Details on this clone: The read terminates 3 residues before the CDR3 end, so the remaining end is supplied by the germline J gene. V is TRBV28 and J is TRBJ1-1; D perhaps matches TRBD1 (5 bases). V lost 5 bases and J lost 4, with 11 bases in between. In germline, CDR1 is MDHEN, CDR2 SYDVKM. The CDR3 is 13 amino acids. The covered CDR3 bases are TGTGCCAGCAGTACCCCAGGGCTCACTGAA. This gives the protein CASSTPGLTE. The whole CDR3 protein reads CASSTPGLTEAFF.

As regards this clone: The read finishes 3 residues shy of the CDR3 end, and the germline J gene is used to complete it. The V gene is TRBV5-1, the J gene TRBJ2-5; 7 bases align to TRBD2. Per germline, CDR1 SGHRS and CDR2 YFSETQ. Trimming removed 0 bases from V and 5 bases from J; junction bases left unmatched: 1. This CDR3 comprises 13 residues. Here the CDR3 reads CASSLELAETQYF. CDR3 DNA (partial): TGCGCCAGCAGCTTGGAACTAGCGGAGACC. Based on the CDR3 plus reference TRBV5-1 and TRBJ2-5, the full variable domain is KAGVTQTPRYLIKTRGQQVTLSCSPISGHRSVSWYQQTPGQGLQFLFEYFSETQRNKGNFPGRFSGRQFSNSRSEMNVSTLELGDSALYLCASSLELAETQYFGPGTRLLVL.

Concerning this clone itself: The read terminates 3 residues before the CDR3 end, so the remaining end is supplied by the germline J gene. This chain links TRBV29-1 with TRBJ1-4, with D tentatively TRBD1 (6 bases). The CDR3 length is 14 residues. V shed 4 bases and J shed 6 bases, with 15 bases lying between them. CDR1 and CDR2 from the germline V gene are SQVTM and ANQGSEA. CDR3 in amino acids: CSVGGGGADEKLFF. The DNA read from the CDR3 is TGCAGCGTTGGAGGCGGGGGCGCGGATGAAAAA.

For this clone: Coverage ceases 3 residues before the CDR3 finishes, and the germline J gene fills in the end. The chain links TRBV5-1 to TRBJ2-7; 7 bases agree with TRBD2. V was pared by 0 bases and J by 4 bases, with 7 bases of the junction left unmatched. The germline CDR1 and CDR2 sequences are SGHRS and YFSETQ. The CDR3 is 15 amino acids. CDR3 protein: CASSLVPGTKYEQYF. CDR3 DNA, as far as it was read: TGCGCCAGCAGCTTGGTCCCGGGGACTAAATACGAG.

Notes on this clone: The read ends 3 residues early relative to the CDR3; the germline J gene fills the gap. This sequence joins TRBV10-3 and TRBJ2-7; D might be TRBD1 or TRBD2, each matching 5 bases. The CDR3 runs to 14 residues. Trimming pared 7 bases from V and 4 bases from J, leaving 17 bases between. The V gene's germline CDR1 is ENHRY and CDR2 SYGVKD. Partial CDR3 DNA: TGTGCCATCATTCCCGGAGAGGGGAAATACGAG. Amino acids: CAIIPGEGKYE. The full-length CDR3 reads as CAIIPGEGKYEQYF.

As for this clone: The read finishes 3 residues shy of the CDR3 end, and the germline J gene is used to complete it. J is TRBJ1-2 and V is TRBV5-1, with 7 bases lining up with TRBD1. This CDR3 has 15 amino acids. V shed 3 bases, J shed 4 bases, and the junction held 9 bases outside the gene matches. Germline V gene lookup returns CDR1 SGHRS and CDR2 YFSETQ. CDR3 bases read: TGCGCCAGCAGCTGGGACGGGACAGAAGCCTATGGC. Translating it yields CASSWDGTEAYG. In full, the CDR3 is CASSWDGTEAYGYTF.

With regard to this clone: Read sequence stops 3 residues before the CDR3 end, and the germline J gene provides the missing end. This chain connects TRBV10-3 to TRBJ2-5; D remains unclear. Trimming cost V 6 bases and J 1 base, with 18 bases left between them. CDR1 is ENHRY and CDR2 is SYGVKD in the germline V gene. The CDR3 spans 16 residues. This CDR3 reads CAISPNLFTLQETQYF. The CDR3 bases that were read are TGTGCCATCAGCCCTAATTTGTTCACCCTCCAAGAGACC.

Note on this clone: The read falls 3 residues short of the CDR3 end, and the missing part is taken from the germline J gene. V and J are TRBV5-1 and TRBJ2-1, with 7 bases matching TRBD1. The CDR3 has 15 amino acids. V lost 0 bases to trimming and J lost 0 bases; unmatched junction nucleotides: 0. Per the germline V gene, CDR1 is SGHRS and CDR2 is YFSETQ. CDR3 DNA, as far as it was read: TGCGCCAGCAGCTTGGGGGACAGCTCCTACAATGAG. Translating gives CASSLGDSSYNE. The full CDR3 sequence reads CASSLGDSSYNEQFF. Full variable domain (remainder filled in from reference TRBV5-1 and TRBJ2-1): KAGVTQTPRYLIKTRGQQVTLSCSPISGHRSVSWYQQTPGQGLQFLFEYFSETQRNKGNFPGRFSGRQFSNSRSEMNVSTLELGDSALYLCASSLGDSSYNEQFFGPGTRLTVL.

As to this clone: The read gets to within 3 residues of the CDR3 end, and the germline J gene fills in the rest. The rearrangement joins TRBV19 to TRBJ1-2; 9 nucleotides line up with TRBD1. The CDR3 has 13 amino acids. The germline V gene encodes CDR1 LNHDA and CDR2 SQIVND (reference sequence). Trimming cost V 7 bases and J 3 bases; bases outside gene matches: 3. Incomplete CDR3 DNA: TGTGCCAGTAACAGGGGGCCTGACTATGGC. The encoded protein is CASNRGPDYG. The CDR3 in its entirety is CASNRGPDYGYTF.

As concerns this clone: The read comes to an end 3 residues before the CDR3 does, leaving the germline J gene to fill in the end. The chain joins TRBV12-3 or TRBV12-4 to TRBJ1-1; D is possibly TRBD1 (5 bases). V was shortened by 3 bases and J by 7 bases, with 6 bases between the two germline ends. This CDR3 has 11 residues. CDR3 amino acids: CASSFGGEAFF. The covered CDR3 bases are TGTGCCAGCAGTTTCGGGGGTGAA.

A word on this clone: The read terminates 3 residues before the CDR3 end, so the remaining end is supplied by the germline J gene. The chain uses TRBV28 and TRBJ2-7, with 7 bases that match TRBD2. The CDR3 totals 15 residues. V was clipped by 6 bases and J by 3 bases; unmatched bases: 11. The germline gives CDR1 MDHEN, CDR2 SYDVKM. The CDR3 bases that were read are TGTGCCAGCAGCCTCCCCAAGCGGGGCGGCTACGAG. It encodes CASSLPKRGGYE. The whole CDR3 region reads CASSLPKRGGYEQYF.

As regards this clone: The read falls 3 residues short of the CDR3 end, and the missing part is taken from the germline J gene. The V call is TRBV19, the J call TRBJ2-7; the match to TRBD2 covers 10 bases. J lost 2 bases, V lost 0 bases, and 4 bases had no gene match. Germline V gives CDR1 LNHDA, CDR2 SQIVND (reference sequence). CDR3 length equals 16 residues. Partial CDR3 DNA: TGTGCCAGTAGTATAGAGACTAGCGGGTACCCCTACGAG. It is translated as CASSIETSGYPYE. The complete CDR3 reads CASSIETSGYPYEQYF. Drawing the rest from reference TRBV19 and TRBJ2-7, the complete variable domain is DGGITQSPKYLFRKEGQNVTLSCEQNLNHDAMYWYRQDPGQGLRLIYYSQIVNDFQKGDIAEGYSVSREKKESFPLTVTSAQKNPTAFYLCASSIETSGYPYEQYFGPGTRLTVT.

Comments on this clone: The sequenced fragment ends 3 residues before the CDR3 boundary, so the rest is inferred from the germline J gene. This chain connects TRBV30 to TRBJ2-1; 10 bases are a match to TRBD2. The CDR3 is 14 residues long. Germline V CDR1 and CDR2: GTSNPN, SVGIG (reference sequence). J gave up 9 bases and V 4 bases, and 9 bases lay outside the gene matches. The DNA read from the CDR3 is TGTGCCTGGACCCTCCTAGCGGGAGTTAGTGAG. Translating it yields CAWTLLAGVSE. The complete CDR3 sequence is CAWTLLAGVSEQFF.

Notes on this clone: From the germline J gene comes the end of the CDR3, since the read stops 3 residues before it. The chain joins TRBV7-9 to TRBJ1-2; the match to TRBD1 covers 7 bases. J was trimmed by 4 bases and V by 5 bases; bases with no gene match: 10. The CDR3 covers 15 residues. Germline CDR1 SEHNR, CDR2 FQNEAQ (reference sequence). The covered CDR3 bases are TGTGCCAGCAGCCCATTACAGGGGTCGGGCTATGGC. Translating gives CASSPLQGSGYG. The full CDR3 protein is CASSPLQGSGYGYTF.

In regard to this clone: From the germline J gene comes the end of the CDR3, since the read stops 3 residues before it. The rearrangement joins TRBV12-3 or TRBV12-4 to TRBJ2-7; D gene unclear. The CDR3 loop spans 13 amino acids. The V end was cut by 2 bases, the J end by 1 base, with 6 bases between. The CDR3 bases that were read are TGTGCCAGCAGTTTACATAGTTCCTACGAG. Translation gives CASSLHSSYE. The CDR3 in full is CASSLHSSYEQYF.

Turning to this clone: The read terminates 3 residues ahead of where the CDR3 ends, so the germline J gene completes it. The chain recombines TRBV10-3 with TRBJ2-1; TRBD2 might be the D (5 bases). Between the trimmed V and J ends, which lost 3 bases and 2 bases, there was a span of 11 bases. In germline, CDR1 is ENHRY, CDR2 SYGVKD. There are 15 residues in the CDR3. The sequenced CDR3 bases are TGTGCCATCAGTGATGCGGGTAGTCCCTACAATGAG. Residues: CAISDAGSPYNE. Given in full, the CDR3 is CAISDAGSPYNEQFF.

With regard to this clone: The read stops 3 residues short of the end of the CDR3; the missing end is completed from the germline J gene. The chain combines TRBV7-6 with TRBJ1-5; D not resolved. The CDR3 spans 12 residues. V was cut by 8 bases and J by 4 bases, with 9 bases left in between. Per the germline V gene, CDR1 is SGHVS and CDR2 is FNYEAQ. The covered CDR3 bases are TGTGCCAGCGGCAGTCCGAATCAGCCC. Translated: CASGSPNQP. The complete CDR3 reads CASGSPNQPQHF.

The CDR3 here is CASSIPQGGAYGYTF. Incomplete CDR3 DNA: TGTGCCAGTAGTATTCCCCAGGGGGGAGCCTATGGC. The V call is TRBV19, the J call TRBJ1-2; 7 bases align to TRBD1. The CDR3 end falls 3 residues outside the read, so it is completed with the germline J gene. The germline V gene has CDR1 LNHDA and CDR2 SQIVND (reference sequence). V was clipped by 3 bases and J by 4 bases; unmatched bases: 8. The CDR3 contains 15 residues.

Comments on this clone: The observed sequence ends 3 residues before the CDR3 terminus, with the missing tail filled in from the germline J gene. The genes are TRBV20-1 and TRBJ2-1; TRBD2 agrees at 13 bases. Germline assignment: CDR1 DFQATT and CDR2 SNEGSKA (reference sequence). V was clipped by 0 bases and J by 3 bases; unmatched bases: 5. The CDR3 has 17 amino acids. This CDR3 is CSARDLRTSGSYNEQFF. CDR3 DNA (partial): TGCAGTGCTAGAGATCTCCGGACTAGCGGGAGCTACAATGAG.

To note about this clone: The read ends 3 residues early relative to the CDR3; the germline J gene fills the gap. The rearrangement uses TRBV20-1 and TRBJ2-3; tentatively, D is TRBD2 (6 bases). V lost 6 bases and J 2 bases, leaving 18 bases between the germline ends. CDR3 length: 15 residues. Germline values: CDR1 DFQATT, CDR2 SNEGSKA (reference sequence). CDR3 sequence reads: CSAMDPPGLTDTQYF. Incomplete CDR3 DNA: TGCAGTGCCATGGACCCCCCGGGACTCACAGATACG.

A note on this clone: Sequencing ends 3 residues short of the CDR3 end; the germline J gene provides the rest. The J gene is TRBJ2-3, the V gene TRBV28; D call uncertain. Trimming stripped 5 bases from V and 6 bases from J, with 6 bases between. CDR1 and CDR2 (germline): MDHEN, SYDVKM. The CDR3 length is 11 residues. Incomplete CDR3 DNA: TGTGCCAGCAGTCCCTCCGATACG. This codes for CASSPSDT. From start to end, the CDR3 is CASSPSDTQYF.

On this clone itself: Sequencing ends 3 residues short of the CDR3 end; the germline J gene provides the rest. This chain connects TRBV20-1 to TRBJ1-2; tentative D call: TRBD1 (6 bases). V lost 3 bases and J 3 bases, leaving 11 bases between the germline ends. The CDR3 spans 13 residues. Per the germline V gene, CDR1 is DFQATT and CDR2 is SNEGSKA (reference sequence). The CDR3 here is CSASTGYDYGYTF. The CDR3 bases that were read are TGCAGTGCTAGTACAGGGTACGACTATGGC.

Turning to this clone: The read finishes 3 residues shy of the CDR3 end, and the germline J gene is used to complete it. The chain joins TRBV19 to TRBJ1-3, with TRBD1 as a possible D gene (6 bases). The CDR3 totals 19 residues. Trimming pared 4 bases from V and 0 bases from J, leaving 22 bases between. From germline, CDR1 is LNHDA and CDR2 SQIVND (reference sequence). The CDR3: CASSKLALGGPRSGNTIYF. The sequenced CDR3 bases are TGTGCCAGTAGTAAGCTGGCCCTTGGGGGCCCCCGCTCTGGAAACACC.

With regard to this clone: The CDR3 end falls 3 residues outside the read, so it is completed with the germline J gene. This chain links TRBV18 with TRBJ2-6; TRBD1 is a possible D gene (5 bases). CDR3 size: 15 residues. CDR1 KGHSH and CDR2 LQKENI come from the germline V gene. The germline V and J ends were trimmed by 3 bases and 2 bases, with 8 bases remaining between them. The sequenced CDR3 bases are TGTGCCAGCTCACCCGACAGACCTGGGGCCAACGTC. It yields the protein CASSPDRPGANV. The entire CDR3 reads CASSPDRPGANVLTF. The full variable domain, rest sourced from reference TRBV18 and TRBJ2-6, is NAGVMQNPRHLVRRRGQEARLRCSPMKGHSHVYWYRQLPEEGLKFMVYLQKENIIDESGMPKERFSAEFPKEGPSILRIQQVVRGDSAAYFCASSPDRPGANVLTFGAGSRLTVL.

With respect to this clone: The CDR3 end lies 3 residues beyond the end of the read and is filled in from the germline J gene. The V call is TRBV20-1, the J call TRBJ2-7; possible D gene TRBD1, 5 bases. The CDR3 loop spans 14 amino acids. Germline assignment: CDR1 DFQATT and CDR2 SNEGSKA (reference sequence). The ends were cut back, 1 base at V and 0 bases at J, with 10 bases in the middle. The CDR3 here is CSARVWGSSYEQYF. Incomplete CDR3 DNA: TGCAGTGCTAGAGTTTGGGGCAGCTCCTACGAG.

A remark on this clone: The CDR3 end falls 3 residues outside the read, so it is completed with the germline J gene. This chain joins TRBV23-1 and TRBJ2-1; maybe TRBD2 (6 bases). TRBV23-1 is sorted into the ORF group, with uncertain function. V was shortened by 4 bases and J by 4 bases, with 17 bases between the two germline ends. The CDR3 consists of 16 residues. The CDR3 bases that were read are TGCGCCAGCAGTCTTCGACTAGGGGCAGGGTACAATGAG. Translation gives CASSLRLGAGYNE. The whole CDR3 region reads CASSLRLGAGYNEQFF.

Note on this clone: The read ends 3 residues early relative to the CDR3; the germline J gene fills the gap. The chain has TRBV20-1 and TRBJ2-1, with TRBD2 matching 7 bases. The CDR3 runs to 14 residues. Germline V CDR1 and CDR2: DFQATT, SNEGSKA (reference sequence). The V segment lost 0 bases and the J segment 6 bases; nucleotides outside the gene matches: 5. CDR3 protein: CSAREVAGLNEQFF. The CDR3 bases that were read are TGCAGTGCTAGAGAAGTAGCGGGCCTCAATGAG.